The T cell receptor beta chain under discussion was sequenced for a study of early T cells in non-severe SARS-CoV-2 infection. The wider study: Unsorted whole blood bulk RNA was sequenced, with unpaired chains.

The V end was cut by 2 bases, the J end by 0 bases, with 10 bases between. Germline V CDR1 and CDR2: DFQATT, SNEGSKA (reference sequence). This CDR3 is built from 15 residues. Researchers tagged individual cDNA molecules with unique molecular identifiers. TCRdb fed the 5' RACE reads into MiXCR, producing one record per CDR3 protein. The sample includes just under 60,000 distinct CDR3 sequences, about 8.9% of them seen just once. Study-level points and caveats: Sequences matched to VDJdb favored anti-spike CD8 responses, while private and CD4 specificities were missed.

This clonotype has ten or more counts. The antigen remains undetermined. This clonotype was obtained from an adult who was a healthcare worker with PCR-confirmed SARS-CoV-2 infection or an uninfected control (not recorded which). The chain employs TRBV20-1 and TRBJ1-4; D remains ambiguous. Material for sequencing was whole blood. The chain's CDR3 is CSARPGLTTNEKLFF. The CDR3, as DNA: TGCAGTGCTAGACCCGGCCTGACAACTAATGAAAAACTGTTTTTT.